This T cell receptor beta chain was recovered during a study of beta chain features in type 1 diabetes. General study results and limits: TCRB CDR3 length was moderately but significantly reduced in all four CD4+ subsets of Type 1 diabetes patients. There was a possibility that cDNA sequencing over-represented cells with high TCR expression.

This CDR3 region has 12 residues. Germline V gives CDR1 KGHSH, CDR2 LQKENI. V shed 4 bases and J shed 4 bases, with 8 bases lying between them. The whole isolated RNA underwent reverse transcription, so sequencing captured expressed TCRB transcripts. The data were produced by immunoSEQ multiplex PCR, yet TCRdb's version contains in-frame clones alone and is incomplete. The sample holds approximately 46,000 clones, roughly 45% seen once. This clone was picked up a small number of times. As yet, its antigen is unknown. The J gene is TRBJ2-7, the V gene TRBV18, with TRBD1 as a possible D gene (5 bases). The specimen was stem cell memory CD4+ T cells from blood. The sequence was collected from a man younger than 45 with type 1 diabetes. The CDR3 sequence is CASSLTGYEQYF. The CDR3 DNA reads TGTGCCAGCTCACTAACAGGATACGAGCAGTACTTC.